The 5 T cell receptor beta chains presented below share a single source sample, sequenced in a study of shared clonotypes between healthy human individuals. The table came from immunoSEQ multiplex PCR; TCRdb's copy has only in-frame clones and leaves some out. The repertoire holds roughly 510,000 clones, over 60% seen once, with around 13% in the top ten. Sequenced: PBMCs. The receptors were gathered from a woman between 35 and 50 years old in good health. Some clones in this sample may be carry-over from other donors' samples.

This rearrangement joins TRBV28 to TRBJ2-7; 9 bases map to TRBD2. The trim removed 6 bases at V and 5 bases at J, leaving 11 bases unmatched. The germline CDR1 and CDR2 sequences are MDHEN and SYDVKM. This CDR3 contains 15 residues. The CDR3 region is CASRQPGLAFHEQYF. CDR3 nucleotides: TGTGCCAGCAGGCAGCCGGGACTAGCATTTCACGAGCAGTACTTC.

CDR3 loop: CASRAEAGTGTYEQYF. The CDR3 bases are TGTGCCAGCAGGGCCGAGGCCGGGACAGGGACCTACGAGCAGTACTTC. The chain combines TRBV28 with TRBJ2-7; 9 bases agree with TRBD1. The V gene end was trimmed by 6 bases and the J gene end by 2 bases; junction bases not matched to a gene: 11. The CDR3 is 16 amino acids. Germline-derived CDR1 and CDR2 are MDHEN and SYDVKM.

This chain links TRBV10-2 with TRBJ1-1, with no clear D. The CDR3 consists of 15 residues. CDR1 and CDR2 (germline): WSHSY, SAAADI. The germline V and J ends were trimmed by 8 bases and 0 bases, with 16 bases remaining between them. The CDR3 spells CASGESFGLNTEAFF. CDR3 in DNA: TGCGCCAGCGGGGAGTCATTCGGACTGAACACTGAAGCTTTCTTT.

The chain recombines TRBV30 with TRBJ1-2; maybe TRBD1 (5 bases). Germline CDR1 GTSNPN, CDR2 SVGIG (reference sequence). This CDR3 has 13 amino acids. The V gene lost 3 bases and the J gene lost 6 bases, with 14 bases spanning the gap. CDR3 nucleotide sequence: TGTGCCTGGAGCCGACAGAACCGGGATGGCTACACCTTC. Protein product: CAWSRQNRDGYTF.

With regard to this clone: With a much larger clone just one base away, this may be a read error. Other DNA sequences within the sample encode an identical CDR3. V and J are TRBV30 and TRBJ2-2; the D gene is possibly TRBD1 (5 bases). This CDR3 has 14 residues. From germline, CDR1 is GTSNPN and CDR2 SVGIG (reference sequence). The chain's CDR3 is CAGITGLGGGELFF. CDR3 coding DNA: TGTGCCGGAATTACAGGCCTGGGCGGTGGAGAGCTGTTTTTC.